These T cell receptor beta chains were read from a single sample in a study of blood T cell repertoires in COVID-19. Using immunoSEQ multiplex PCR, the repertoire was profiled, and TCRdb retains in-frame clones only, with some absent. The data show about 70,000 clones, 90% to 95% seen once. The sequenced material came from peripheral blood. Receptor source: a man aged 50 to 59 with COVID-19, enrolled during active disease. Both conserved end residues are part of each CDR3. D genes are given only for firm matches. Some rows have no size entry. The others give once, few or many, or a class for an expanded clone.

j_call v_call clone_size d_call cdr3_aa cdr3_nt
TRBJ2-5 TRBV5-1 - TRBD2 CASATTSGAEETQYF TGCGCCAGCGCCACGACTAGCGGGGCTGAAGAGACCCAGTACTTC
TRBJ2-3 TRBV18 once TRBD1 CASSPGQGRTDTQYF TGTGCCAGCTCACCGGGACAGGGGCGGACAGATACGCAGTATTTT
TRBJ2-3 TRBV7-2 - TRBD2 CALSPREGPTDTQYF TGTGCCTTAAGTCCCCGGGAGGGTCCCACAGATACGCAGTATTTT
TRBJ2-5 TRBV2 - TRBD2 CASSKEGAGGVNF TGTGCCAGCAGCAAAGAGGGCGCGGGAGGGGTTAACTTC
TRBJ2-3 TRBV3-1/TRBV3-2 - TRBD1 CASSQALEGQGVFADTQYF TGTGCCAGCAGCCAAGCGTTAGAGGGACAGGGGGTTTTCGCAGATACGCAGTATTTT
TRBJ2-1 TRBV24-1 - TRBD2 CATGGTSGSSYNEQFF TGTGCCACCGGGGGGACTAGCGGGAGCTCCTACAATGAGCAGTTCTTC
TRBJ2-7 TRBV7-2 - TRBD2 CASSLRLAGVNEQYF TGTGCCAGCAGCCTGAGACTAGCGGGAGTTAACGAGCAGTACTTC
TRBJ2-1 TRBV19 - TRBD1 CASSRQGPNEQFF TGTGCCAGTAGTCGACAGGGACCCAATGAGCAGTTCTTC
TRBJ2-7 TRBV27 - TRBD1 CASSFTGTAYEQYF TGTGCCAGCAGTTTTACCGGGACAGCCTACGAGCAGTACTTC
TRBJ2-3 TRBV19 few - CASTGTSTDTQYF TGTGCCAGTACAGGAACTAGCACAGATACGCAGTATTTT
TRBJ2-5 TRBV11-2 - - CASSLDRDSAGRETQYF TGTGCCAGCAGCTTAGATAGGGATTCGGCAGGGCGAGAGACCCAGTACTTC
TRBJ2-7 TRBV9 - TRBD2 CASSTGTSGSKYEQYF TGTGCCAGCAGCACCGGGACTAGCGGGAGTAAGTACGAGCAGTACTTC
TRBJ1-1 TRBV7-9 few - CASSSTLNTEAFF TGTGCCAGCAGCTCCACTTTGAACACTGAAGCTTTCTTT
TRBJ1-1 TRBV18 - - CASSPGLDTEAFF TGTGCCAGCTCACCAGGGCTTGACACTGAAGCTTTCTTT
TRBJ2-5 TRBV11-3 - - CASSLRRRAVFQETQYF TGTGCCAGCAGCTTACGGAGGCGGGCAGTCTTTCAAGAGACCCAGTACTTC
TRBJ2-7 TRBV10-3 - TRBD1 CAIRRDRGFDEQYF TGTGCCATCAGGCGGGACAGGGGCTTCGACGAGCAGTACTTC
TRBJ2-7 TRBV6-5 - TRBD1 CASVPGQGADYEQYF TGTGCCAGCGTCCCGGGACAGGGGGCCGACTACGAGCAGTACTTC
TRBJ2-7 TRBV27 - - CASSFDSVRQYF TGTGCCAGCAGCTTCGACTCCGTGCGGCAGTACTTC
TRBJ2-3 TRBV20-1 once TRBD2 CSASPAGGPTDTQYF TGCAGTGCTAGTCCTGCGGGAGGGCCTACAGATACGCAGTATTTT
TRBJ1-3 TRBV4-1 - TRBD1 CASSPTPTGPSSGNTIYF TGCGCCAGCAGCCCCACGCCGACAGGGCCATCCTCTGGAAACACCATATATTTT
TRBJ2-7 TRBV2 once TRBD2 CASRGTSGRVNSYEQYF TGTGCCAGCAGGGGCACTAGCGGGAGGGTTAACTCCTACGAGCAGTACTTC
TRBJ1-5 TRBV2 - - CASSEGRPQHF TGTGCCAGCAGTGAAGGTCGGCCCCAGCATTTT
TRBJ2-7 TRBV11-2 - - CASSLGSNEQYF TGTGCCAGCAGCTTGGGCTCCAACGAGCAGTACTTC
TRBJ2-7 TRBV6-7 - TRBD2 CASSYCPPGTSGRGGSYEQYF TGTGCCAGCAGTTACTGTCCTCCCGGGACTAGCGGGAGGGGAGGTTCCTACGAGCAGTACTTC
TRBJ1-1 TRBV11-2 - - CASSLVAGREAFF TGTGCCAGCAGCTTAGTTGCAGGTAGGGAAGCTTTCTTT
TRBJ2-1 TRBV19 - - CASSITGSSSYNEQFF TGTGCCAGTAGTATAACGGGGTCAAGCTCCTACAATGAGCAGTTCTTC
TRBJ2-7 TRBV10-2 - TRBD2 CASSPSSSSGSRDEQYF TGCGCCAGCAGCCCCTCGTCTTCTAGCGGGAGTAGGGACGAGCAGTACTTC
TRBJ2-1 TRBV28 - TRBD2 CASRLLAGTSSYNEQFF TGTGCCAGCAGACTACTAGCGGGGACAAGCTCCTACAATGAGCAGTTCTTC
TRBJ1-4 TRBV7-2 - - CASSSGRADEKLFF TGTGCCAGCAGCTCTGGGCGGGCAGACGAAAAACTGTTTTTT
TRBJ2-3 TRBV10-3 - TRBD1 CAISAPGQGTDTQYF TGTGCCATCAGTGCGCCGGGACAGGGAACGGATACGCAGTATTTT
TRBJ2-4 TRBV7-8 - TRBD1 CASSLGGGQGFIQYF TGTGCCAGCAGCTTAGGAGGTGGACAGGGGTTCATTCAGTACTTC
TRBJ2-7 TRBV2 - TRBD1 CASRETGGEQYF TGTGCCAGCAGAGAGACAGGGGGCGAGCAGTACTTC
TRBJ1-5 TRBV6-2/TRBV6-3 - TRBD1 CASSSGGLGNQPQHF TGTGCCAGCAGCTCAGGGGGTTTAGGCAATCAGCCCCAGCATTTT
TRBJ1-1 TRBV5-1 - - CASSSTGFGEAFF TGCGCCAGCAGCTCTACAGGGTTTGGTGAAGCTTTCTTT
TRBJ2-3 TRBV7-2 - - CASSLVGGRLDTQYF TGTGCCAGCAGCTTAGTGGGGGGGCGCTTAGATACGCAGTATTTT
TRBJ1-2 TRBV19 - TRBD1 CASSPDRANYGYTF TGTGCCAGTAGCCCGGACAGGGCCAACTATGGCTACACCTTC
TRBJ1-5 TRBV7-8 - - CASSKNPTPDSNQPQHF TGTGCCAGCAGCAAAAACCCAACCCCAGATAGCAATCAGCCCCAGCATTTT
TRBJ2-5 TRBV10-1 - TRBD2 CASRKVWLAGETRKETQYF TGCGCCAGCAGAAAAGTTTGGCTAGCGGGAGAGACGAGAAAGGAGACCCAGTACTTC
TRBJ2-7 TRBV5-6 - TRBD2 CASSWGLAGTGSYEQYF TGTGCCAGCAGCTGGGGGCTAGCGGGGACCGGGTCCTACGAGCAGTACTTC
TRBJ2-2 TRBV12-5 - - CASSEQGTGELFF TGTGCTAGTAGCGAACAGGGAACCGGGGAGCTGTTTTTT
TRBJ2-2 TRBV28 - TRBD1 CASSFLGTANTGELFF TGTGCCAGCAGTTTTCTGGGGACAGCGAACACCGGGGAGCTGTTTTTT
TRBJ2-1 TRBV29-1 - TRBD1 CSVTDRGTEQFF TGCAGCGTAACGGACAGGGGGACTGAGCAGTTCTTC
TRBJ2-1 TRBV30 - TRBD2 CAWKGGRAGSEQFF TGTGCCTGGAAAGGCGGGAGGGCCGGTTCCGAGCAGTTCTTC
TRBJ2-2 TRBV11-2 - - CASSPQTRQFTGELFF TGTGCCAGCTCTCCCCAAACCAGGCAGTTCACCGGGGAGCTGTTTTTT
TRBJ1-5 TRBV20-1 - - CSASPLAGQPQHF TGCAGTGCTAGTCCCCTTGCGGGGCAGCCCCAGCATTTT
TRBJ1-5 TRBV30 - - CACATGSGQPQHF TGTGCCTGCGCAACAGGGTCGGGTCAGCCCCAGCATTTT
TRBJ2-5 TRBV10-2 - - CASSEGTAGGQYF TGCGCCAGCAGTGAAGGGACTGCCGGAGGCCAGTACTTC
TRBJ1-1 TRBV24-1 - - CATSDSQAAFF TGTGCCACCAGTGATTCCCAAGCAGCTTTCTTT
TRBJ2-3 TRBV19 - TRBD2 CASSTGGLAGGSTDTQYF TGTGCCAGTTCGACAGGAGGACTAGCGGGAGGGAGCACAGATACGCAGTATTTT
TRBJ1-5 TRBV11-3 - - CASSLSRDYQPQHF TGTGCCAGCAGCTTATCCAGGGATTATCAGCCCCAGCATTTT
TRBJ2-7 TRBV6-5 once TRBD1 CASSKDRAGYEQYF TGTGCCAGCAGTAAGGACAGGGCCGGTTACGAGCAGTACTTC
TRBJ1-1 TRBV27 - - CASSPHRATEAFF TGTGCCAGCAGCCCACACAGGGCCACTGAAGCTTTCTTT
TRBJ2-5 TRBV5-1 - - CASNLSGDQETQYF TGCGCCAGCAATCTCTCCGGGGACCAAGAGACCCAGTACTTC
TRBJ1-2 TRBV30 - - CAWVDIALGYTF TGTGCCTGGGTGGACATCGCCCTTGGCTACACCTTC
TRBJ1-2 TRBV11-2 - TRBD1 CASSLGQGVGYTF TGTGCCAGCAGCTTAGGACAGGGGGTTGGCTACACCTTC
TRBJ2-3 TRBV6-2/TRBV6-3 - TRBD2 CASSLRLAGGSSTDTQYF TGTGCCAGCAGTTTACGACTAGCGGGAGGGTCGAGCACAGATACGCAGTATTTT
TRBJ1-3 TRBV6-5 once - CASTATASGNTIYF TGTGCCAGCACCGCGACAGCATCTGGAAACACCATATATTTT
TRBJ2-3 TRBV19 - - CASSLGTSTDTQYF TGTGCCAGTAGTCTCGGGACTTCCACAGATACGCAGTATTTT
TRBJ2-7 TRBV4-2 - - CASSQGSYEQYF TGTGCCAGCAGCCAAGGGAGCTACGAGCAGTACTTC